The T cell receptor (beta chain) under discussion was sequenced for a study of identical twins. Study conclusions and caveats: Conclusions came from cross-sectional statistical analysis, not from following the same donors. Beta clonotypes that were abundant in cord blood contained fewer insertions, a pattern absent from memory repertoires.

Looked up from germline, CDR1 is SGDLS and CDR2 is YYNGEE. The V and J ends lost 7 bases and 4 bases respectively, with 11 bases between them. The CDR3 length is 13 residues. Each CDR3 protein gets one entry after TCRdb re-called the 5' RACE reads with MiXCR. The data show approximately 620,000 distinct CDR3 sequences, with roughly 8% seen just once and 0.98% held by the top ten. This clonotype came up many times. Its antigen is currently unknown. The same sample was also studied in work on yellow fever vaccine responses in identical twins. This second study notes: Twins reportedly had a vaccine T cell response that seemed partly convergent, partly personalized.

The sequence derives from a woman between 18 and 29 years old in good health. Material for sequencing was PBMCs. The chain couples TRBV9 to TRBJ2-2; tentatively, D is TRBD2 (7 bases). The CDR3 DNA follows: TGTGCCAGCCGGGGAGGGGGCACCGGGGAGCTGTTTTTT. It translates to CASRGGGTGELFF.